The rows below give T cell receptor beta chains drawn from one sample of a study. TCRdb re-called the 5' RACE reads through MiXCR, storing one row per CDR3 protein. The table shows about 11,000 distinct CDR3 sequences, with around 46% occurring only once. The sequenced material came from tumor-infiltrating naive CD4+ T cells sorted from the breast tumor. The source of these receptors is a female donor with breast cancer. The CDR3 runs from the conserved cysteine through the conserved F or W. D genes are given only for firm matches. The size entry is marked missing in some rows and otherwise reads once, few, many or a size class.

J: TRBJ1-5; D: TRBD1; size: .; V: TRBV4-2; DNA: TGTGCCAGCAGCCAAGAAAACAGGGGGCGGGAACAGCCCCAGCATTTT; CDR3: CASSQENRGREQPQHF
J: TRBJ2-1; D: .; size: few; V: TRBV7-2; DNA: TGTGCCAGCAGCGGCAATCGGAATCCAGAGCAGTTCTTC; CDR3: CASSGNRNPEQFF
J: TRBJ2-7; D: .; size: .; V: TRBV11-2; DNA: TGTGCCAGCAGCTTATCCAGGGCCACGAACGAGCAGTACTTC; CDR3: CASSLSRATNEQYF
J: TRBJ1-2; D: .; size: .; V: TRBV20-1; DNA: TGCAGTGCTTCGACGGGACCAAACTATGGCTACACCTTC; CDR3: CSASTGPNYGYTF
J: TRBJ2-7; D: .; size: .; V: TRBV4-1; DNA: TGCGCCAGCAGCCAAGATCCCCTAGTTTACGAGCAGTACTTC; CDR3: CASSQDPLVYEQYF
J: TRBJ2-3; D: TRBD2; size: .; V: TRBV7-6; DNA: TGTGCCTGCAGCCCCCGAGTACGGGAGGGGGATACGCAGTATTTT; CDR3: CACSPRVREGDTQYF
J: TRBJ2-4; D: TRBD2; size: few; V: TRBV15; DNA: TGTGCCACCAGCGGAAGCCGTGGGGGGGGTTTAAACATTCAGTACTTC; CDR3: CATSGSRGGGLNIQYF
J: TRBJ2-4; D: .; size: few; V: TRBV6-5; DNA: TGTGCCAGCAGGGAATCACGGGGCGCTTCCAAAAACATTCAGTACTTC; CDR3: CASRESRGASKNIQYF
J: TRBJ2-1; D: .; size: .; V: TRBV5-1; DNA: TGCGCCAGCAGCTTGGAGGGGCCCTACAATGAGCAGTTCTTC; CDR3: CASSLEGPYNEQFF
J: TRBJ2-2; D: TRBD2; size: .; V: TRBV7-9; DNA: TGTGCCTTGCTAGCGGGAGCGGTCACCGGGGAGCTGTTTTTT; CDR3: CALLAGAVTGELFF
J: TRBJ1-2; D: .; size: few; V: TRBV20-1; DNA: TGCAGTGCTAGAGTTAACCTCTATGGCTACACCTTC; CDR3: CSARVNLYGYTF
J: TRBJ2-5; D: TRBD2; size: once; V: TRBV6-1; DNA: TGTGCCAGCAGTGAGCGGGGTAGCGGGACCTTCCTGGGGACCCAGTACTTC; CDR3: CASSERGSGTFLGTQYF
J: TRBJ1-1; D: .; size: .; V: TRBV29-1; DNA: TGCAGCGTCACCACCGGGAGGATGAACACTGAAGCTTTCTTT; CDR3: CSVTTGRMNTEAFF
J: TRBJ1-4; D: .; size: .; V: TRBV10-3; DNA: TGTGCCATCAGTGAGTCAGGGGAGGAAAAACTGTTTTTT; CDR3: CAISESGEEKLFF
J: TRBJ1-5; D: .; size: .; V: TRBV20-1; DNA: TGCAGTGCTAGGCGAGGGGGATACGGTAATCAGCCCCAGCATTTT; CDR3: CSARRGGYGNQPQHF
J: TRBJ2-3; D: .; size: .; V: TRBV24-1; DNA: TGTGCCACCAGTGATTCCTGGGATAGCACAGATACGCAGTATTTT; CDR3: CATSDSWDSTDTQYF
J: TRBJ2-1; D: .; size: .; V: TRBV4-2; DNA: TGTGCCAGCAGCCAAGGTCCGGGGAGAGACTACAATGAGCAGTTCTTC; CDR3: CASSQGPGRDYNEQFF